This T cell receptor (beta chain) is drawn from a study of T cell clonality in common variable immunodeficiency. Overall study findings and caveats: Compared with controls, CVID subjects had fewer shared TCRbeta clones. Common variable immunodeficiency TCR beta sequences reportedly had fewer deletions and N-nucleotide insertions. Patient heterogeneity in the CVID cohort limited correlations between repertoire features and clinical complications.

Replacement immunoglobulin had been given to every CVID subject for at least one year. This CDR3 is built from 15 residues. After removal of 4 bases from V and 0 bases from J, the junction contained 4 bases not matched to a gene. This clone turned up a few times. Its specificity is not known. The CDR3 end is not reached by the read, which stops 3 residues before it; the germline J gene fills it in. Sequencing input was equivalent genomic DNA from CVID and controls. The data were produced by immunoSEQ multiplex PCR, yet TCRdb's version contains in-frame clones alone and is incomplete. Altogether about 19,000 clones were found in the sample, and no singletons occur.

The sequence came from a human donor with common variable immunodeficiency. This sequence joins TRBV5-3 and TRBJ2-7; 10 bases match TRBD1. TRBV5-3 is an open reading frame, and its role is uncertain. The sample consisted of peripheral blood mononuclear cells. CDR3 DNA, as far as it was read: TGTGCCAGAAGCCCGACAGGGGGCACCTCCTACGAG. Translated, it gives CARSPTGGTSYE. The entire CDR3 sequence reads CARSPTGGTSYEQYF.